The present T cell receptor (beta chain) was sequenced within a study of T-cell reconstitution after alpha-beta-depleted transplantation in children. This clonotype was seen ten or more times. Its target is not known. Study conclusions and caveats: Most T-cell counts and diversity one year after the transplant came from T cells that were newly produced. About two months after transplant, alpha-beta T cells reportedly came from several hundred expanded graft clones. Some patients' high day-60 TCRbeta diversity was attributed to recipient cells surviving conditioning.

The V gene lost 1 base and the J gene lost 1 base, with 8 bases spanning the gap. From germline, CDR1 is SGHVS and CDR2 FNYEAQ. The CDR3 is made up of 16 amino acids. Preparation of the TCRbeta library used unique molecular identifiers. MiXCR was run by TCRdb on the PCR reads, yielding one entry per CDR3 protein. This sample has approximately 300,000 distinct CDR3 sequences, with 11% found just once. This chain joins TRBV7-6 and TRBJ2-6; D might be TRBD2 (7 bases). Sequenced here: peripheral blood, sampled 180 days after TCRalphabeta/CD19-depleted stem cell transplant. The TCR originated in a male patient aged 2-15 years who had a stem cell transplant for chronic granulomatous disease, so the T cells may come from the graft donor. The CDR3: CASSLEGGSGANVLTF. As DNA, the CDR3 is TGTGCCAGCAGCTTAGAGGGGGGGTCTGGGGCCAACGTCCTGACTTTC.